These T cell receptor beta chains were read from a single sample in a study of blood T cell repertoires in COVID-19. Assay: immunoSEQ multiplex PCR; the TCRdb copy retains only in-frame clones and omits some. The data hold fewer than 150,000 clones, with around four fifths observed a single time. The specimen was peripheral blood. These receptors originate from a woman aged 40 to 50 with acute or convalescent COVID-19. Both conserved end residues are part of each CDR3. Fields, in order: D gene, J gene, clone size, V gene, CDR3 protein, CDR3 DNA. A D gene is named only where the DNA matches it firmly. Not all rows give a size; the values are once, few, many and, for expanded clones, a class.

D: NA
J: TRBJ2-1
size: NA
V: TRBV7-2
CDR3: CASRGGSYNEQFF
DNA: TGTGCCAGCAGAGGAGGGAGTTACAATGAGCAGTTCTTC

D: TRBD1
J: TRBJ2-7
size: NA
V: TRBV2
CDR3: CASSAPGQATYEQYF
DNA: TGTGCCAGCAGCGCACCGGGACAGGCAACCTACGAGCAGTACTTC

D: TRBD1
J: TRBJ1-2
size: NA
V: TRBV9
CDR3: CASSLTRTTGWGYGYTF
DNA: TGTGCCAGCAGCCTCACCCGGACGACAGGGTGGGGCTATGGCTACACCTTC

D: NA
J: TRBJ1-6
size: NA
V: TRBV6-5
CDR3: CASSYISGFGSPLHF
DNA: TGTGCCAGCAGTTACATTTCAGGGTTCGGTTCACCCCTCCACTTT

D: TRBD1
J: TRBJ1-4
size: NA
V: TRBV29-1
CDR3: CSVGDTGGREKLFF
DNA: TGCAGCGTTGGTGACACAGGGGGGAGGGAAAAACTGTTTTTT

D: NA
J: TRBJ2-3
size: NA
V: TRBV24-1
CDR3: CATSDPLDTQYF
DNA: TGTGCCACCAGTGACCCCCTTGATACGCAGTATTTT

D: TRBD1
J: TRBJ1-2
size: NA
V: TRBV5-6
CDR3: CASSSGGRYGYTF
DNA: TGTGCCAGCAGCTCAGGGGGAAGGTATGGCTACACCTTC

D: NA
J: TRBJ2-7
size: NA
V: TRBV6-5
CDR3: CASSSPGRATYEQYF
DNA: TGTGCCAGCAGTTCCCCTGGGCGGGCAACCTACGAGCAGTACTTC

D: TRBD2
J: TRBJ2-1
size: NA
V: TRBV3-1/TRBV3-2
CDR3: CASSQGLAGAYPNEQFF
DNA: TGTGCCAGCAGCCAGGGACTAGCGGGGGCATATCCCAATGAGCAGTTCTTC

D: NA
J: TRBJ2-7
size: few
V: TRBV10-1
CDR3: CASRTRILEQYF
DNA: TGCGCCAGCAGGACTAGGATTCTCGAGCAGTACTTC

D: TRBD2
J: TRBJ2-1
size: NA
V: TRBV10-3
CDR3: CAIRTSGGEYNEQFF
DNA: TGTGCCATCAGGACTAGCGGGGGGGAATACAATGAGCAGTTCTTC

D: NA
J: TRBJ1-1
size: NA
V: TRBV18
CDR3: CASSTGVDTEAFF
DNA: TGTGCCAGCTCAACGGGGGTAGACACTGAAGCTTTCTTT

D: NA
J: TRBJ2-7
size: NA
V: TRBV12-3/TRBV12-4
CDR3: CASSLVGQEQYF
DNA: TGTGCCAGCAGTTTAGTGGGACAAGAGCAGTACTTC

D: TRBD1
J: TRBJ1-4
size: NA
V: TRBV6-6
CDR3: CASSPGQGAFEKLFF
DNA: TGTGCCAGCAGTCCGGGACAGGGGGCCTTTGAAAAACTGTTTTTT

D: TRBD1
J: TRBJ1-5
size: NA
V: TRBV2
CDR3: CASRETGGQPQHF
DNA: TGTGCCAGCAGAGAGACAGGGGGACAGCCCCAGCATTTT

D: NA
J: TRBJ1-2
size: NA
V: TRBV9
CDR3: CASSSQGGASYGYTF
DNA: TGTGCCAGCAGTTCACAGGGAGGGGCCTCCTATGGCTACACCTTC

D: TRBD1
J: TRBJ1-2
size: NA
V: TRBV29-1
CDR3: CSGQGPAANYGYTF
DNA: TGCAGCGGACAGGGGCCCGCTGCTAACTATGGCTACACCTTC

D: NA
J: TRBJ1-3
size: NA
V: TRBV3-1/TRBV3-2
CDR3: CASSHTGNTIYF
DNA: TGTGCCAGCAGCCACACTGGAAACACCATATATTTT

D: NA
J: TRBJ2-7
size: NA
V: TRBV30
CDR3: CAWSVLGYEQYF
DNA: TGTGCCTGGAGTGTGCTCGGCTACGAGCAGTACTTC

D: TRBD1
J: TRBJ1-2
size: NA
V: TRBV7-2
CDR3: CASSLGQGGYGYTF
DNA: TGTGCCAGCAGCTTAGGACAGGGTGGCTATGGCTACACCTTC

D: NA
J: TRBJ2-7
size: NA
V: TRBV29-1
CDR3: CSVELAGTYEQYF
DNA: TGCAGCGTTGAACTCGCAGGGACCTACGAGCAGTACTTC

D: TRBD2
J: TRBJ2-3
size: NA
V: TRBV7-9
CDR3: CASSSIAGLTDTQYF
DNA: TGTGCCAGCAGCTCTATAGCGGGCCTCACAGATACGCAGTATTTT

D: TRBD1
J: TRBJ2-2
size: NA
V: TRBV5-4
CDR3: CASSLRTGGFDTGELFF
DNA: TGTGCCAGCAGCCTAAGGACAGGGGGCTTCGACACCGGGGAGCTGTTTTTT